Described below is a single T cell receptor (beta chain) sequence and its context. Its antigen is undetermined. This specimen comes from a study of Ad26.COV2.S vaccination and SARS-CoV-2 variants. Study results and caveats: Researchers cautioned that TCR breadth and depth analyses may have underestimated total T cell responses.

Here immunoSEQ multiplex PCR was the method, and the copy in TCRdb shows in-frame clones only, minus some. The table shows hundreds of thousands of clones, with roughly 89% occurring only once. CDR1 SNHLY and CDR2 FYNNEI come from the germline V gene. This CDR3 is built from 14 residues. V was pared by 8 bases and J by 2 bases, with 16 bases between. Noted treatment: 19 received Ad26.COV2.S at low or high dose, single or two shots; 5 received placebo; per-sample allocation not given. Samples analyzed were those drawn on day 63 after the first vaccine or placebo injection. V is TRBV2 and J is TRBJ2-7, with a possible D match to TRBD2 (6 bases). The sequence derives from a person between 18 and 60 years old who received the Ad26.COV2.S COVID-19 vaccine or a placebo. The sample here was peripheral blood, taken in a trial of Ad26.COV2.S vaccine versus placebo. CDR3 DNA sequence: TGTGCCAGCGTCTTTTGGGGGGACGCCTACGAGCAGTACTTC. Protein: CASVFWGDAYEQYF.